This T cell receptor (beta chain) is from a study of beta chain features in type 1 diabetes. Regarding the study as a whole: People with Type 1 diabetes carried modestly yet significantly shorter TCRB CDR3s in all four CD4+ subsets.

The CDR3 consists of 12 residues. Trimming shortened V by 4 bases and J by 5 bases, and 8 bases separated the two germline ends. Germline V gene data show CDR1 as KGHSH and CDR2 as LQKENI. This clone has only a few counts. The target antigen is unknown. Using CD45RO/CCR7/CD25/CD127/CD95/CD27, CD4+ naive, central memory, regulatory and stem cell-like memory cells were sorted. Every bit of the isolated RNA underwent reverse transcription, so sequencing read expressed TCRB transcripts. TCRdb's table, derived via immunoSEQ multiplex PCR, lists solely in-frame clones and lacks some. The data show 200,000 to 250,000 clones, with approximately 15% seen just once and 0.015% to 0.02% held by the top ten.

The chain is built from TRBV18 and TRBJ1-2; possibly TRBD1 for D (6 bases). This sequence originates from a man between 25 and 39 years old with type 1 diabetes. The sample was naive CD4+ T cells from blood. The CDR3 DNA reads as TGTGCCAGCTCACGACAGGATTATGGCTACACCTTC. This sequence encodes CASSRQDYGYTF.